The following is a TCR beta chain sequence with its context. As yet, its antigen is unknown. The entry originates in a study of cytomegalovirus exposure and HLA in healthy donors. PCR primers comprised 60 Vbeta and 13 Jbeta primers. As handled by the study authors: An analysis performed later counted 70 million to 90 million unique TCR beta chains (approximately 10 million of them shared). Produced via immunoSEQ multiplex PCR; TCRdb's table is partial and in-frame only. V, J and clone size derive from that table, while D and trimming were established from the DNA sequence. The profile shows about 140,000 clones, less than 80% of them singletons. Regarding the study as a whole: In a later analysis, HLA-C alleles had the fewest associated TCRs, DRB1 alleles the most. 150 or so TCR beta chains were listed as cytomegalovirus-associated. Reports indicated that the classifier achieved high specificity and sensitivity in diagnosing cytomegalovirus status.

Trimming pared 5 bases from V and 9 bases from J, leaving 17 bases between. The CDR3 extends over 14 amino acids. Germline CDR1 reads MDHEN; CDR2 reads SYDVKM. This TCR came from a woman aged 50 to 60 in good health and CMV-seropositive. Sequencing was done on a sample of PBMCs. The rearrangement uses TRBV28 and TRBJ2-1; D is possibly TRBD2 (5 bases). The DNA for the CDR3 is TGTGCCAGCAGTCACCCACCCGAGGGTGGTGAGCAGTTCTTC. It yields the protein CASSHPPEGGEQFF.